This section outlines one T cell receptor beta chain sequence together with its context. Sequenced by immunoSEQ multiplex PCR; TCRdb stores in-frame clones only, minus some. The sample shows about 150,000 clones, approximately 80% of them seen only once. V trimming: 2 bases; J trimming: 6 bases; junction bases outside the gene matches: 2. This CDR3 has 14 amino acids. Germline assignment: CDR1 KGHSH and CDR2 LQKENI. This sample was included in a study of blood T cell repertoires in COVID-19. At the level of the study: COVID-19 samples, acute and convalescent, were from the United States, Italy and Spain. PBMCs, B-cell-depleted T cells, or T cells were the source of the cDNA or gDNA that made up the material.

Among Cohort 3 donors, those recovered had two negative PCRs, clearance, or symptom resolution. The V and J genes are TRBV18 and TRBJ2-3, with 10 bases lining up with TRBD2. This TCR derives from a woman in her 50s who had recovered from COVID-19. The source material was PBMCs or T cells enriched from blood (not recorded which). CDR3 residues: CASSPGLAEDTQYF. CDR3 nucleotide sequence: TGTGCCAGCTCACCAGGACTAGCGGAGGATACGCAGTATTTT.